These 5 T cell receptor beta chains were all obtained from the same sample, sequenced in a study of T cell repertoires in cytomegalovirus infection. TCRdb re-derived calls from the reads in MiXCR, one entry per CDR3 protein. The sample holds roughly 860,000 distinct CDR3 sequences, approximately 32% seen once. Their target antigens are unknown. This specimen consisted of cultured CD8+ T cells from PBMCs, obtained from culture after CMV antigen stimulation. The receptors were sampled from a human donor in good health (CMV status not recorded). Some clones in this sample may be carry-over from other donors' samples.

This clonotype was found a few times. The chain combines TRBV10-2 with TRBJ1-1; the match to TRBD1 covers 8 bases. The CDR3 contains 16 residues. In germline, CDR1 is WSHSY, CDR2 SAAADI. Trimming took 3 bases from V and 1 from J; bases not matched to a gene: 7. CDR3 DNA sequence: TGCGCCAGCAGTGAAGGGCCAGGGGGCAGGAACACTGAAGCTTTCTTT. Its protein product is CASSEGPGGRNTEAFF.

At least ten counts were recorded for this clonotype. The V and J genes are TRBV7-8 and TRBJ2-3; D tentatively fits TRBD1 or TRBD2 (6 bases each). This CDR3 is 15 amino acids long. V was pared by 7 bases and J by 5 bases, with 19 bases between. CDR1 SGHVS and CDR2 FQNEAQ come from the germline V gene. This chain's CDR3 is CASTLLGGQVDTQYF. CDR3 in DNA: TGTGCCAGCACCCTCCTGGGGGGCCAGGTAGATACGCAGTATTTT.

The CDR3 is CASSYISGGDDEQYV. CDR3 coding DNA: TGTGCCAGCAGTTACATTAGCGGGGGAGACGACGAGCAGTACGTC. This chain joins TRBV6-6 and TRBJ2-7; 9 bases fit TRBD2. V was clipped by 2 bases and J by 5 bases; unmatched bases: 7. This CDR3 is 15 amino acids long. The germline V gene has CDR1 MNHNY and CDR2 SVGAGI (reference sequence).

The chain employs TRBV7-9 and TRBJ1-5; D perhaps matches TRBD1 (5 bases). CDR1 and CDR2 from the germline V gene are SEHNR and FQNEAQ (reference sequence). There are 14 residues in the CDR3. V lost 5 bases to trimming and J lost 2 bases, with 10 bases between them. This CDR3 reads CASSRGFGNQPQHF. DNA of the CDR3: TGTGCCAGCAGCCGGGGCTTTGGCAATCAGCCCCAGCATTTT.

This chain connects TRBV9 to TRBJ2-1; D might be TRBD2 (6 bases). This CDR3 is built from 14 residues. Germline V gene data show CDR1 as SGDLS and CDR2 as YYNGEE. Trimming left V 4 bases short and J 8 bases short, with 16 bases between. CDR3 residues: CASSRGSQGYEQFF. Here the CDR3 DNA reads TGTGCCAGCAGCCGGGGGTCCCAGGGCTATGAGCAGTTCTTC.